Listed below are T cell receptor beta chains from one sample, sequenced in a study of low-dose radiotherapy and immunotherapy resistance in tumors. TCRdb re-derived calls from the reads in MiXCR, one entry per CDR3 protein. The sample has fewer than 95,000 distinct CDR3 sequences, roughly a tenth seen once. Sequences were derived from PBMCs, sampled before treatment. The receptor set was obtained from a male donor with prostate cancer. Both conserved end residues are part of each CDR3. Fields, in order: J gene, clone size, V gene, D gene, CDR3 DNA, CDR3 protein. A D gene is named only where the DNA matches it firmly. Size values are once, few and many counts, or a class for expanded clones, and some rows have none.

TRBJ2-6,few,TRBV7-9,-,TGTGCCAGCAGCCCCCCCCGGGTTCAAGGGGCCAACGTCCTGACTTTC,CASSPPRVQGANVLTF
TRBJ2-5,many,TRBV5-1,TRBD2,TGCGCCAGCAGCTTCGCGGCGCGGGAGGGGGAGACCCAGTACTTC,CASSFAAREGETQYF
TRBJ2-2,-,TRBV5-5,-,-,CASNPTGANTGELFFF
TRBJ1-1,many,TRBV28,TRBD1,TGTGCCAGCAGGCGACAGGGGGCGGATGAAGCTTTCTTT,CASRRQGADEAFF
TRBJ2-4,many,TRBV4-2,TRBD1,TGTGCCAGCAGCCAAGCGGACAGGGGAGCCAAAAACATTCAGTACTTC,CASSQADRGAKNIQYF
TRBJ1-5,many,TRBV7-2,-,TGTGCCAGCAGCTTATCAGGGGATCAGCCCCAGCATTTT,CASSLSGDQPQHF
TRBJ2-1,many,TRBV3-1,TRBD2,TGTGCCAGCAGCCAAGATAGCGGGAGACTCCAGGAGCAGTTCTTC,CASSQDSGRLQEQFF
TRBJ2-1,-,TRBV27,-,TGTGCCAGCAGTTTATCGGGACCGAGTAGCATGGGGCAGTTCTTC,CASSLSGPSSMGQFF
TRBJ2-7,many,TRBV3-1,TRBD2,TGTGCCAGCAGCGAAGGACTAGCGGGAACCTACGAGCAGTACTTC,CASSEGLAGTYEQYF
TRBJ2-2,many,TRBV7-9,-,TGTGCCAGCAGCATAAGAAACACCGGGGAGCTGTTTTTT,CASSIRNTGELFF
TRBJ2-3,many,TRBV10-2,TRBD2,TGCGCCAGCAGTGAGCTCGTGGCTAGCGGCGAATACACAGATACGCAGTATTTT,CASSELVASGEYTDTQYF
TRBJ2-1,many,TRBV29-1,TRBD2,TGCAGCGTCAGAAGTGGGGCTAGCGGGCCCAATGAGCAGTTCTTC,CSVRSGASGPNEQFF
TRBJ2-7,many,TRBV29-1,-,TGCAGCGTTGTGGGGGATTATTCCTACGAGCAGTACTTC,CSVVGDYSYEQYF
TRBJ1-5,many,TRBV19,TRBD1,TGTGCTTCGACAGGGGCGCCGCATCAGCCCCAGCATTTT,CASTGAPHQPQHF
TRBJ2-2,many,TRBV3-1,TRBD2,TGTGCCAGCAGCCAAGATTGGGTTAGCGGGAGAAACGGGGAGCTGTTTTTT,CASSQDWVSGRNGELFF
TRBJ2-1,many,TRBV7-2,TRBD2,TGTGCCAGCAGCTTATCGAGCGGGAGGTACAATGAGCAGTTCTTC,CASSLSSGRYNEQFF
TRBJ1-5,many,TRBV16,-,TGTGCCAGCAGCACCGGGGAGTTCAATCAGCCCCAGCATTTT,CASSTGEFNQPQHF
TRBJ2-1,many,TRBV6-2/TRBV6-3,-,TGTGCCAGCAGAGAAGAAATTTCCTACAATGAGCAGTTCTTC,CASREEISYNEQFF
TRBJ2-5,few,TRBV28,-,TGTGCCAGCAGTGCACTAGTGGAGACCCAGTACTTC,CASSALVETQYF
TRBJ2-3,-,TRBV15,TRBD2,TGTGCCACCAGCAGGGGAGCGGTAGCGGGAGGATCCACAGATACGCAGTATTTT,CATSRGAVAGGSTDTQYF
TRBJ2-7,many,TRBV28,-,TGTGCCAGCAGTGCCCAAGGTTACACGCCCTACGAGCAGTACTTC,CASSAQGYTPYEQYF
TRBJ2-4,many,TRBV7-2,-,TGTGCCAGCAGCTTCGATGGGACACGGGCGGACATTCAGTACTTC,CASSFDGTRADIQYF
TRBJ2-5,many,TRBV9,-,TGTGCCAGCAGCGTAGCTCCGGGGGGCCGAGAGACCCAGTACTTC,CASSVAPGGRETQYF
TRBJ2-7,many,TRBV3-1,TRBD2,TGTGCCAGCAGACAGAGTAGCGGGATCTCCTACGAGCAGTACTTC,CASRQSSGISYEQYF
TRBJ1-1,-,TRBV12-3/TRBV12-4,-,TGTGCCAGCACCCTCTGGGGCACTGAAGCTTTCTTT,CASTLWGTEAFF
TRBJ2-1,many,TRBV28,TRBD2,TGTGCCAGCAATTACGGGACTAGCGGGAGGTTCCCGCAGTTCTTC,CASNYGTSGRFPQFF
TRBJ2-2,many,TRBV2,-,TGTGCCAGCAGTGGGGTGGGAGGCTTGACCGGGGAGCTGTTTTTT,CASSGVGGLTGELFF
TRBJ2-1,many,TRBV9,TRBD2,TGTGCCAGCAGCGTAGCGGGAGGGAACTACAATGAGCAGTTCTTC,CASSVAGGNYNEQFF
TRBJ2-3,many,TRBV24-1,-,TGTGCCACCAGTGACCCCATCAGGAGCACAGATACGCAGTATTTT,CATSDPIRSTDTQYF
TRBJ2-5,-,TRBV5-1,-,TGCGCCAGCAGCTTGACTTACGTGGAGGGGGAGACCCAGTACTTC,CASSLTYVEGETQYF
TRBJ2-1,many,TRBV4-3,-,TGCGCCAGCAGCCAAGATGCGGGATTGACTCAGAATGAGCAGTTCTTC,CASSQDAGLTQNEQFF
TRBJ2-7,few,TRBV7-9,TRBD1,TGTGCCAGCAGCCCAGTGGGACAGGGTTCCTACGAGCAGTACTTC,CASSPVGQGSYEQYF
TRBJ2-7,many,TRBV28,-,TGTGCCAGCAGCATATTGGGCCCTGGCGGAAGGACCTACGAGCAGTACTTC,CASSILGPGGRTYEQYF
TRBJ2-1,many,TRBV7-6,-,TGTGCCAGCACCACCCCCGTTAATGCGGACAATGAGCAGTTCTTC,CASTTPVNADNEQFF
TRBJ2-1,-,TRBV7-2,TRBD2,TGTGCCAGCACCGGGACTAGCGGGGAACTGAGCTCCTACAATGAGCAGTTCTTC,CASTGTSGELSSYNEQFF
TRBJ2-1,many,TRBV29-1,TRBD2,TGCAGCGTTGAATATTTACTAGCGGGAGGGAATGAGCAGTTCTTC,CSVEYLLAGGNEQFF
TRBJ2-2,-,TRBV18,-,TGTGCCAGCTCACCATCCCCAGCTGGCCGGGACGGCGGGGAGCTGTTTTTT,CASSPSPAGRDGGELFF
TRBJ2-2,many,TRBV25-1,TRBD1,TGTGCCAGCAGTGGAGTTCCGGGACAGGGGGCATTCGGGGAGCTGTTTTTT,CASSGVPGQGAFGELFF
TRBJ2-2,-,TRBV28,-,TGTGCCAGCACCACTGGCCCGTCCGGGGAGCTGTTTTTT,CASTTGPSGELFF
TRBJ2-7,many,TRBV4-2,-,TGTGCCAGCAGCCAACAGGGAAAGTGGGAGCAGTACTTC,CASSQQGKWEQYF
TRBJ2-7,many,TRBV28,-,TGTGCCAGCAGTCACGATTTGACTAGTCCCAACTCCTACGAGCAGTACTTC,CASSHDLTSPNSYEQYF
TRBJ2-7,many,TRBV29-1,TRBD1,TGCAGCGCTCTGACAGGGGGCCCGCAGTACTTC,CSALTGGPQYF
TRBJ2-7,many,TRBV13,TRBD2,TGTGCCAGCAGGGAGGGACTAGCGAGCGAGCAGTACTTC,CASREGLASEQYF
TRBJ2-7,many,TRBV6-2/TRBV6-3,TRBD2,TGTGGGGTGGGTAAAACTAGCGGGGGATCCTACGAGCAGTACTTC,CGVGKTSGGSYEQYF
TRBJ1-2,many,TRBV7-9,-,TGTGCCAGCAGCTCCTTCGGATCGGAGGGAATGGCGGGCTACACCTTC,CASSSFGSEGMAGYTF
TRBJ2-2,-,TRBV7-2,TRBD1,TGTGCCAGCAGCCCAGGACAGGGGGGAACTATAACCGGGGAGCTGTTTTTT,CASSPGQGGTITGELFF
TRBJ2-1,-,TRBV30,-,TGTGCCTGGAGTGTCGGTCAGGGCCATGAGCAGTTCTTC,CAWSVGQGHEQFF
TRBJ2-2,few,TRBV28,-,TGTGCCAGCAGTTTATTGGGGGAACGGAGGACCGGGGAGCTGTTTTTT,CASSLLGERRTGELFF